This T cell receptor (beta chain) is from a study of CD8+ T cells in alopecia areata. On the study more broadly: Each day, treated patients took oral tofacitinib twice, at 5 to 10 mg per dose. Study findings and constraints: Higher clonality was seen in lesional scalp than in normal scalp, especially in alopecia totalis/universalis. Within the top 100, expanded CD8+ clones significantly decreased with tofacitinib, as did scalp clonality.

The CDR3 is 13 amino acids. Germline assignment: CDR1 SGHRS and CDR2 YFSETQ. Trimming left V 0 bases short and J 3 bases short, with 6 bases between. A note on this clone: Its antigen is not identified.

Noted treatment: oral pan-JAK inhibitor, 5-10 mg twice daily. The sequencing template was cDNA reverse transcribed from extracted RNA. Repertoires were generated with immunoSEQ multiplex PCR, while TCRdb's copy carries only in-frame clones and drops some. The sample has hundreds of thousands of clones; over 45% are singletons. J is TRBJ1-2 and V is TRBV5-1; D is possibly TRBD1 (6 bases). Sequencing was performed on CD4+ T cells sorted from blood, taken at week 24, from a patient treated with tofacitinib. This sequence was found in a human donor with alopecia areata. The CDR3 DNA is TGCGCCAGCAGCTTGGGGACAGACTATGGCTACACCTTC. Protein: CASSLGTDYGYTF.